Presented here are 26 T cell receptor beta chains from one specimen sequenced in a study of cytomegalovirus exposure and HLA in healthy donors. With 60 Vbeta and 13 Jbeta primers, the PCR was carried out. The data were produced by immunoSEQ multiplex PCR, yet TCRdb's version contains in-frame clones alone and is incomplete. The table shows under 150,000 clones, with under 80% occurring only once. Input material: PBMCs. Every receptor here comes from a woman aged 45-65 years in good health and CMV-seropositive.

The chain links TRBV28 to TRBJ1-5; D is unclear. Trimming removed 3 bases from V and 0 bases from J, with 9 bases in between. The germline V gene has CDR1 MDHEN and CDR2 SYDVKM. The CDR3 sequence is 15 residues long. The CDR3 sequence is CASSFRKYSNQPQHF. DNA of the CDR3: TGTGCCAGCAGTTTTAGAAAATATAGCAATCAGCCCCAGCATTTT.

The chain couples TRBV5-4 to TRBJ2-5, with D possibly matching TRBD1 (5 bases). The V end was cut by 9 bases, the J end by 1 base, with 13 bases between. Germline values: CDR1 SGHNT, CDR2 YYREEE (reference sequence). The CDR3 is 13 amino acids. CDR3 in amino acids: CATLSGAQETQYF. CDR3 bases: TGTGCCACCTTGAGTGGGGCCCAAGAGACCCAGTACTTC.

The chain couples TRBV15 to TRBJ2-4; 7 bases fit TRBD2. With V trimmed by 1 base and J by 12 bases, 12 bases remained unmatched. There are 15 residues in the CDR3. The germline CDR1 and CDR2 sequences are LNHNV and YYDKDF (reference sequence). As DNA, the CDR3 is TGTGCCACCAGCAGAGTAACGGGGGGAGGAGGCAGTCAGTACTTC. Protein product: CATSRVTGGGGSQYF.

This clone came up a few times. V usage is TRBV6-6 and J usage is TRBJ2-7; 7 nucleotides line up with TRBD1. The CDR3 spans 14 residues. Germline V gene sequence: CDR1 MNHNY, CDR2 SVGAGI (reference sequence). Losses at the gene ends were 0 bases for V and 4 bases for J; bases not matched to a gene: 3. The CDR3 DNA follows: TGTGCCAGCAGTTACTCGGCCAGGGGGTACGAGCAGTACTTC. This gives the protein CASSYSARGYEQYF.

The chain joins TRBV5-6 to TRBJ1-2; 11 bases map to TRBD1. Germline V gene lookup returns CDR1 SGHDT and CDR2 YYEEEE. This CDR3 is 14 amino acids long. J lost 7 bases, V lost 4 bases, and 6 bases had no gene match. The CDR3 region is CASSLGQGASGYTF. The CDR3 DNA reads TGTGCCAGCAGCCTTGGACAGGGGGCTTCTGGCTACACCTTC. The entire variable domain, with the rest obtained from reference TRBV5-6 and TRBJ1-2, is as follows: DAGVTQSPTHLIKTRGQQVTLRCSPKSGHDTVSWYQQALGQGPQFIFQYYEEEERQRGNFPDRFSGHQFPNYSSELNVNALLLGDSALYLCASSLGQGASGYTFGSGTRLTVV.

The chain uses TRBV7-8 and TRBJ1-1; TRBD1 agrees at 9 bases. The length of the CDR3 is 16 residues. Trimming took 5 bases from V and 5 from J; bases not matched to a gene: 12. The germline V gene encodes CDR1 SGHVS and CDR2 FQNEAQ. The DNA for the CDR3 is TGTGCCAGCAGCCCGACACAGGGGGCGCGAGGAACTGAAGCTTTCTTT. The encoded protein is CASSPTQGARGTEAFF.

V usage is TRBV7-5 and J usage is TRBJ1-5; the tabulated D call, TRBD1, remains unverified against the DNA. TRBV7-5 counts as a pseudogene. This CDR3 region has 17 residues. In DNA form, the CDR3 reads TGTGCCAGAAGCGGGGGACAGGGGGAGTATAGCAATCAGCCCCAGCATTTT. Its translation: CARSGGQGEYSNQPQHF.

The rearrangement joins TRBV7-2 to TRBJ2-3; possibly TRBD2 for D (5 bases). V lost 4 bases and J lost 8, with 10 bases in between. This CDR3 has 12 residues. Germline-derived CDR1 and CDR2 are SGHTA and FQGNSA. CDR3 amino acids: CASSSLGGTQYF. CDR3 nucleotide sequence: TGTGCCAGCAGCTCCCTTGGAGGTACGCAGTATTTT.

The chain is built from TRBV9 and TRBJ1-3; the D gene is possibly TRBD1 (6 bases). This CDR3 is built from 15 residues. Germline lookup yields CDR1 SGDLS and CDR2 YYNGEE. Trimming cost V 1 base and J 2 bases, with 10 bases left between them. Here the CDR3 DNA reads TGTGCCAGCAGCGTACAGGGGAGCCCTGGAAACACCATATATTTT. Translating gives CASSVQGSPGNTIYF.

This clone was detected a few times. The V call is TRBV4-3, the J call TRBJ1-4; possibly TRBD1 for D (5 bases). Trimming cost V 0 bases and J 8 bases, with 16 bases left between them. The CDR3 totals 16 residues. Germline loops: CDR1 LGHNA, CDR2 YSLEER. CDR3 coding DNA: TGCGCCAGCAGCCAAGATCGGGTAGGGGTAGGGGAAAAACTGTTTTTT. Translated, it gives CASSQDRVGVGEKLFF.

The rearrangement joins TRBV6-6 to TRBJ1-5; 9 positions agree with TRBD1. Looked up from germline, CDR1 is MNHNY and CDR2 is SVGAGI (reference sequence). The CDR3 contains 16 residues. V lost 2 bases and J lost 6; bases outside the gene matches: 8. For the CDR3, the DNA is TGTGCCAGCAGTTACGCGCGGGACAGGGACCTTCAGCCCCAGCATTTT. As protein: CASSYARDRDLQPQHF.

As to this clone: The same CDR3 arises from other DNA sequences in this sample as well. CDR3 DNA sequence: TGCAGTGCTAGAGCCCGGGAGACCCAGTACTTC. It yields the protein CSARARETQYF. The rearrangement uses TRBV20-1 and TRBJ2-5; no definite D call. The CDR3 runs 11 residues. The V gene's germline CDR1 is DFQATT and CDR2 SNEGSKA (reference sequence). Trimming removed 1 base from V and 5 bases from J, with 5 bases in between.

The chain links TRBV9 to TRBJ2-2; possibly TRBD1 for D (6 bases). The CDR3 totals 13 residues. V was shortened by 7 bases and J by 3 bases, with 10 bases between the two germline ends. CDR1 and CDR2 (germline): SGDLS, YYNGEE. As DNA, the CDR3 is TGTGCCAGCCGACAGGCTGACACCGGGGAGCTGTTTTTT. Its protein product is CASRQADTGELFF.

The V call is TRBV7-9, the J call TRBJ2-5; tentatively, D is TRBD1 (6 bases). This CDR3 is 15 amino acids long. Per germline, CDR1 SEHNR and CDR2 FQNEAQ (reference sequence). With 3 bases removed from V and 5 bases from J, the gap between germline ends came to 16 bases. The CDR3 sequence is CASSFPQGSFETQYF. In nucleotides, the CDR3 is TGTGCCAGCAGCTTTCCGCAGGGGAGTTTCGAGACCCAGTACTTC.

The chain combines TRBV11-3 with TRBJ2-5; 16 bases are shared with TRBD2. Germline V lookup: CDR1 SGHNT, CDR2 YENEEA. There are 17 residues in the CDR3. Germline trimming cut 5 bases from V and 1 base from J; bases unmatched to any gene: 4. CDR3 loop: CASSVGLAGGSQETQYF. The CDR3 DNA sequence: TGTGCCAGCAGCGTGGGACTAGCGGGGGGGTCCCAAGAGACCCAGTACTTC.

V usage is TRBV28 and J usage is TRBJ2-7, with TRBD2 matching over 8 bases. The CDR3 is 13 residues long. J lost 2 bases, V lost 5 bases, and 2 bases had no gene match. Germline V gene lookup returns CDR1 MDHEN and CDR2 SYDVKM. The CDR3 region has the DNA TGTGCCAGCAGTAACGGGGGGGCCTACGAGCAGTACTTC. Its protein is CASSNGGAYEQYF. Looking up the rest from reference TRBV28 and TRBJ2-7 gives the full variable domain: DVKVTQSSRYLVKRTGEKVFLECVQDMDHENMFWYRQDPGLGLRLIYFSYDVKMKEKGDIPEGYSVSREKKERFSLILESASTNQTSMYLCASSNGGAYEQYFGPGTRLTVT.

The rearrangement links TRBV19 to TRBJ1-5; D may be TRBD1 (5 bases). V lost 3 bases, J lost 0 bases, and 6 bases lay in between. The germline V gene has CDR1 LNHDA and CDR2 SQIVND (reference sequence). The CDR3 is 14 amino acids. The chain's CDR3 is CASSIRDSNQPQHF. CDR3 DNA: TGTGCCAGTAGTATCAGGGATAGCAATCAGCCCCAGCATTTT. The full variable domain, completed using reference TRBV19 and TRBJ1-5, is DGGITQSPKYLFRKEGQNVTLSCEQNLNHDAMYWYRQDPGQGLRLIYYSQIVNDFQKGDIAEGYSVSREKKESFPLTVTSAQKNPTAFYLCASSIRDSNQPQHFGDGTRLSIL.

The V and J genes are TRBV6-5 and TRBJ1-4; D unclear. Germline values: CDR1 MNHEY, CDR2 SVGAGI. The CDR3 length is 14 residues. Trimming removed 6 bases from V and 3 bases from J, with 11 bases in between. CDR3 protein: CASSPRRSNEKLFF. DNA of the CDR3: TGTGCCAGCAGCCCCAGGCGATCTAATGAAAAACTGTTTTTT.

The chain employs TRBV4-2 and TRBJ1-1; maybe TRBD1 (6 bases). The germline gives CDR1 LGHNA, CDR2 YNFKEQ. V dropped 0 bases and J dropped 4 bases, with 15 bases sitting between them. The CDR3 covers 16 residues. The CDR3 here is CASSQDVGGGSTEAFF. The CDR3 nucleotides read TGTGCCAGCAGCCAAGATGTCGGGGGCGGGAGCACTGAAGCTTTCTTT.

Comment on this clone: The sample has other DNA sequences that encode this CDR3 too. This chain links TRBV5-1 with TRBJ1-1, with D possibly being TRBD1 (5 bases). Between the trimmed V and J ends, which lost 4 bases and 1 base, there was a span of 14 bases. From germline, CDR1 is SGHRS and CDR2 YFSETQ. The CDR3 runs to 15 residues. The CDR3 bases are TGCGCCAGCAGCCTGCAGGGTACGGGGAACACTGAAGCTTTCTTT. Residues: CASSLQGTGNTEAFF.

The CDR3 sequence is CSGLMNNEQFF. CDR3 coding DNA: TGCAGTGGACTGATGAACAATGAGCAGTTCTTC. V is TRBV20-1 and J is TRBJ2-1; D ambiguous. In germline, CDR1 is DFQATT, CDR2 SNEGSKA (reference sequence). The length of the CDR3 is 11 residues. V lost 7 bases and J lost 5, with 9 bases in between.

This chain links TRBV5-1 with TRBJ2-1; TRBD2 matches at 9 bases. Trimming took 0 bases from V and 1 from J; bases not matched to a gene: 8. The CDR3 covers 18 residues. CDR1 and CDR2 (germline): SGHRS, YFSETQ. Here the CDR3 reads CASSLGLAGQGSYNEQFF. CDR3 nucleotides: TGCGCCAGCAGCTTGGGCCTAGCGGGGCAAGGGTCCTACAATGAGCAGTTCTTC. Full variable domain (remainder filled in from reference TRBV5-1 and TRBJ2-1): KAGVTQTPRYLIKTRGQQVTLSCSPISGHRSVSWYQQTPGQGLQFLFEYFSETQRNKGNFPGRFSGRQFSNSRSEMNVSTLELGDSALYLCASSLGLAGQGSYNEQFFGPGTRLTVL.

V is TRBV30 and J is TRBJ1-2, with TRBD1 matching 7 bases. Germline CDR1 is GTSNPN and CDR2 is SVGIG (reference sequence). The CDR3 runs 18 residues. V dropped 5 bases and J dropped 1; count of bases not matched to a gene: 19. In DNA, the CDR3 is TGTGCCTGGGGGAAGGCTGGGACAGCCCAACGATTTAACTATGGCTACACCTTC. This codes for CAWGKAGTAQRFNYGYTF.

The chain links TRBV11-2 to TRBJ2-2; 12 bases map to TRBD2. The CDR3 runs 15 residues. The junction had 2 bases not matched to a gene; V was cut back by 5 bases and J by 4 bases. From germline, CDR1 is SGHAT and CDR2 FQNNGV. The CDR3, as DNA: TGTGCCAGCAGCACTAGCGGGGGGACCACCGGGGAGCTGTTTTTT. Encoded protein: CASSTSGGTTGELFF.

The chain joins TRBV18 to TRBJ2-1; D is possibly TRBD2 (6 bases). Trimming stripped 3 bases from V and 8 bases from J, with 8 bases between. CDR1 KGHSH and CDR2 LQKENI come from the germline V gene. The CDR3 runs 12 residues. The CDR3 DNA reads TGTGCCAGCTCACCCCAGCGGGATGAGCAGTTCTTC. This sequence encodes CASSPQRDEQFF.

V gene TRBV7-9 combines with J gene TRBJ1-5; TRBD1 is a possible D gene (6 bases). This CDR3 has 15 amino acids. V dropped 3 bases and J dropped 0 bases, with 9 bases sitting between them. CDR1 and CDR2 (germline): SEHNR, FQNEAQ (reference sequence). CDR3 DNA: TGTGCCAGCAGCTTGGACAGCTCTAGCAATCAGCCCCAGCATTTT. Translated: CASSLDSSSNQPQHF. The entire variable domain, with the rest obtained from reference TRBV7-9 and TRBJ1-5, is as follows: DTGVSQNPRHKITKRGQNVTFRCDPISEHNRLYWYRQTLGQGPEFLTYFQNEAQLEKSRLLSDRFSAERPKGSFSTLEIQRTEQGDSAMYLCASSLDSSSNQPQHFGDGTRLSIL.